The 32 T cell receptor beta chains listed next were all sequenced from one sample in a study of cytomegalovirus exposure and HLA in healthy donors. 13 Jbeta primers and 60 Vbeta primers were used for the PCR. TCRdb keeps only in-frame clones here, not all; method: immunoSEQ multiplex PCR. The sample records about 180,000 clones, around 70% being singletons. Sequencing was carried out using PBMCs. Receptor source: a male donor in good health and CMV-seronegative.

The J gene is TRBJ1-3, the V gene TRBV7-2; D remains unclear. V was cut by 5 bases and J by 4 bases, with 9 bases left in between. Germline V gene lookup returns CDR1 SGHTA and CDR2 FQGNSA. The CDR3 has 13 amino acids. The CDR3 reads CASSPGKGNTIYF. DNA of the CDR3: TGTGCCAGCAGCCCAGGAAAGGGAAACACCATATATTTT.

The chain has TRBV6-1 and TRBJ2-1; D ambiguous. The CDR3 loop spans 14 amino acids. Per germline, CDR1 MNHNS and CDR2 SASEGT. V dropped 7 bases and J dropped 4 bases, with 14 bases sitting between them. The CDR3 bases are TGTGCCAGCACGTTTGCGGATTTTTACAATGAGCAGTTCTTC. Encoded protein: CASTFADFYNEQFF.

The genes are TRBV29-1 and TRBJ1-1, with D perhaps TRBD1 (5 bases). The CDR3 has 12 amino acids. Germline CDR1 reads SQVTM; CDR2 reads ANQGSEA. The V end lost 4 bases, the J end lost 4 bases, and 10 bases lay between the germline ends. For the CDR3, the DNA is TGCAGCGTTGGGCAGGGCGGCACTGAAGCTTTCTTT. This translates into CSVGQGGTEAFF.

This clone was recorded once. The chain uses TRBV15 and TRBJ1-2; the D is unclear. V lost 1 base and J 4 bases, leaving 10 bases between the germline ends. The germline CDR1 and CDR2 sequences are LNHNV and YYDKDF (reference sequence). The CDR3 totals 14 residues. The CDR3 nucleotides are TGTGCCACCAGCAGAGCCGGAGGAGCCTATGGCTACACCTTC. Translated, it gives CATSRAGGAYGYTF.

J is TRBJ1-5 and V is TRBV5-8; D possibly corresponds to TRBD1 (5 bases). Germline-derived CDR1 and CDR2 are SGHTS and YDEGEE. The CDR3 consists of 16 residues. The ends were cut back, 0 bases at V and 2 bases at J, with 12 bases in the middle. The CDR3 region has the DNA TGTGCCAGCAGCTTGGGTAGGGGTCGTGGCAATCAGCCCCAGCATTTT. It translates to CASSLGRGRGNQPQHF.

This clone has a single count. The chain joins TRBV2 to TRBJ2-3; 7 bases fit TRBD2. V lost 8 bases and J lost 0; bases outside the gene matches: 8. CDR3 length equals 15 residues. Germline CDR1 and CDR2: SNHLY and FYNNEI. Written as DNA, the CDR3 is TGTGCCAGCGAGAGGCGGGGGTCTAGCACAGATACGCAGTATTTT. Translated, it gives CASERRGSSTDTQYF.

The J gene is TRBJ1-5, the V gene TRBV9; D is perhaps TRBD1 (6 bases). Germline V lookup: CDR1 SGDLS, CDR2 YYNGEE. Trimming removed 0 bases from V and 5 bases from J, with 9 bases in between. The CDR3 loop spans 14 amino acids. CDR3 sequence reads: CASSVGGRDQPQHF. CDR3 DNA: TGTGCCAGCAGCGTAGGGGGGCGCGATCAGCCCCAGCATTTT.

The CDR3 DNA reads as TGTGCCAGCAAGTTCGGGACAGGGGAACAAGAGACCCAGTACTTC. Translating gives CASKFGTGEQETQYF. The gene calls are TRBV2 and TRBJ2-5, with 10 nucleotides matching TRBD1. This CDR3 is 15 amino acids long. Germline lookup yields CDR1 SNHLY and CDR2 FYNNEI. Unmatched junction bases numbered 7, after V lost 7 bases and J lost 2 bases.

This chain joins TRBV27 and TRBJ2-7, with 11 bases fitting TRBD2. This CDR3 region has 15 residues. Germline CDR1 reads MNHEY; CDR2 reads SMNVEV (reference sequence). V was pared by 5 bases and J by 4 bases, with 7 bases of the junction left unmatched. The CDR3 here is CASSDTSGSRYEQYF. DNA for the CDR3: TGTGCCAGCAGTGACACTAGCGGGAGTAGGTACGAGCAGTACTTC.

The V and J genes are TRBV6-5 and TRBJ2-1; the D gene is possibly TRBD1 (6 bases). Germline CDR1 reads MNHEY; CDR2 reads SVGAGI. V was trimmed by 0 bases and J by 9 bases, leaving 9 bases between them. CDR3 size: 13 residues. DNA of the CDR3: TGTGCCAGCAGTTACTCGAAGGACAGTGAGCAGTTCTTC. Its protein is CASSYSKDSEQFF.

This clone was seen once. The chain uses TRBV6-5 and TRBJ1-1; TRBD1 aligns across 7 bases. Germline loops: CDR1 MNHEY, CDR2 SVGAGI. Trimming removed 0 bases from V and 8 bases from J; junction bases left unmatched: 6. The CDR3 has 14 amino acids. CDR3 in DNA: TGTGCCAGCAGTTACTCTGGACAGGTGGGCGAAGCTTTCTTT. As protein: CASSYSGQVGEAFF.

On this clone: A junction boundary mismatches the germline segment, possibly from a read error. The chain links TRBV7-9 to TRBJ2-1, with 7 bases matching TRBD2. The CDR3 runs to 17 residues. Germline V gene lookup returns CDR1 SEHNR and CDR2 FQNEAQ (reference sequence). For the CDR3, the DNA is TGTTCCAGCAGCCCTACGACTAGCCTTAGCTCCTACAATGAGCAGTTCTTC. Its translation: CSSSPTTSLSSYNEQFF.

J is TRBJ2-1 and V is TRBV6-5; D is possibly TRBD2 (6 bases). The CDR3 covers 12 residues. The V and J ends lost 0 bases and 9 bases respectively, with 6 bases between them. The V gene's germline CDR1 is MNHEY and CDR2 SVGAGI. In DNA form, the CDR3 reads TGTGCCAGCAGTTACTCGACTAGTGAGCAGTTCTTC. Translation gives CASSYSTSEQFF.

V gene TRBV6-5 combines with J gene TRBJ2-6; TRBD2 is a possible D gene (5 bases). The CDR3 is 15 amino acids. Germline lookup yields CDR1 MNHEY and CDR2 SVGAGI. CDR3 protein: CATGVLRSGANVLTF. The CDR3 nucleotides read TGTGCTACCGGGGTCTTGCGCTCTGGGGCCAACGTCCTGACTTTC.

This clone was counted once. This chain uses TRBV9 with TRBJ1-3; 8 bases match TRBD1. From germline, CDR1 is SGDLS and CDR2 YYNGEE. The CDR3 covers 16 residues. V was pared by 0 bases and J by 3 bases, with 5 bases of the junction left unmatched. CDR3 loop: CASSVAQGALGNTIYF. The CDR3, as DNA: TGTGCCAGCAGCGTAGCCCAGGGGGCGCTTGGAAACACCATATATTTT. Filled out from reference TRBV9 and TRBJ1-3, the complete variable domain reads DSGVTQTPKHLITATGQRVTLRCSPRSGDLSVYWYQQSLDQGLQFLIQYYNGEERAKGNILERFSAQQFPDLHSELNLSSLELGDSALYFCASSVAQGALGNTIYFGEGSWLTVV.

The rearrangement joins TRBV4-3 to TRBJ2-1; 7 bases fit TRBD2. In germline, CDR1 is LGHNA, CDR2 YSLEER. The ends lost 1 base at V and 4 bases at J; junction bases unmatched: 13. CDR3 length: 18 amino acids. As DNA, the CDR3 is TGCGCCAGCAGCCAAGTGTTCAGTGAGACTAGCTCTTACAATGAGCAGTTCTTC. Protein sequence: CASSQVFSETSSYNEQFF.

There are a few counts of this clone. This chain connects TRBV30 to TRBJ1-1; D is possibly TRBD1 (6 bases). Trimming stripped 7 bases from V and 1 base from J, with 7 bases between. The CDR3 length is 11 residues. The germline V gene encodes CDR1 GTSNPN and CDR2 SVGIG (reference sequence). In DNA, the CDR3 is TGTGCCTCAGGGGCGAACACTGAAGCTTTCTTT. This encodes CASGANTEAFF.

The CDR3 bases are TGTGCTAGTGGTTTGATGACTAAAGCCGGGACAGGGGGTCAGCCCCAGCATTTT. It translates to CASGLMTKAGTGGQPQHF. This sequence joins TRBV12-5 and TRBJ1-5; 11 positions agree with TRBD1. CDR1 LGHNT and CDR2 FRNRAP come from the germline V gene. There are 18 residues in the CDR3. With V trimmed by 2 bases and J by 6 bases, 12 bases remained unmatched.

The chain employs TRBV28 and TRBJ2-4; 9 bases map to TRBD2. CDR3 length equals 16 residues. The V gene's germline CDR1 is MDHEN and CDR2 SYDVKM. With 6 bases clipped from V and 8 bases from J, the junction kept 14 bases outside the gene matches. The CDR3 spells CASSPISGRVRYIQYF. The CDR3, as DNA: TGTGCCAGCAGCCCCATTAGCGGGAGAGTGAGGTACATTCAGTACTTC.

This chain joins TRBV18 and TRBJ1-4; D possibly corresponds to TRBD1 (5 bases). CDR1 and CDR2 from the germline V gene are KGHSH and LQKENI. The CDR3 sequence is 14 residues long. Trimming left V 0 bases short and J 8 bases short, with 10 bases between. Written as DNA, the CDR3 is TGTGCCAGCTCACCACCTCCAGGGAGGGAAAAACTGTTTTTT. It is translated as CASSPPPGREKLFF.

The genes are TRBV2 and TRBJ1-5, with a tentative D call TRBD1 (5 bases). The germline gives CDR1 SNHLY, CDR2 FYNNEI. The CDR3 is 14 residues long. Deletions cut 3 bases from V and 4 bases from J, with 10 bases between. The CDR3 reads CASSDARANQPQHF. CDR3 DNA sequence: TGTGCCAGCAGTGATGCCAGGGCGAATCAGCCCCAGCATTTT.

V usage is TRBV20-1 and J usage is TRBJ1-2, with D perhaps TRBD1 (6 bases). The V and J ends lost 5 bases and 7 bases respectively, with 11 bases between them. The CDR3 has 11 amino acids. In germline, CDR1 is DFQATT, CDR2 SNEGSKA (reference sequence). CDR3 amino acids: CSAVQGVGYTF. In DNA, the CDR3 is TGCAGTGCTGTACAGGGCGTTGGCTACACCTTC.

J is TRBJ2-1 and V is TRBV2; 10 bases fit TRBD2. CDR3 length: 16 amino acids. Per germline, CDR1 SNHLY and CDR2 FYNNEI. The V and J ends lost 4 bases and 0 bases, in that order; junction bases with no gene match: 3. The CDR3 sequence is CASSGASGSSYNEQFF. CDR3 coding DNA: TGTGCCAGCAGTGGTGCTAGCGGGAGCTCCTACAATGAGCAGTTCTTC. The full variable domain, with the rest looked up from reference TRBV2 and TRBJ2-1, is EPEVTQTPSHQVTQMGQEVILRCVPISNHLYFYWYRQILGQKVEFLVSFYNNEISEKSEIFDDQFSVERPDGSNFTLKIRSTKLEDSAMYFCASSGASGSSYNEQFFGPGTRLTVL.

Notes on this clone: The germline gene is not matched at one end of the junction; a read error may be the cause. V and J are TRBV7-9 and TRBJ1-6; possible D gene TRBD1, 5 bases. Germline V lookup: CDR1 SEHNR, CDR2 FQNEAQ (reference sequence). The CDR3 covers 18 residues. The CDR3 sequence: CSSSLIGGETGYNSPLHF. In nucleotides, the CDR3 is TGTTCCAGCAGCCTGATAGGAGGGGAGACGGGCTATAATTCACCCCTCCACTTT.

The gene calls are TRBV4-1 and TRBJ1-6, with 9 bases fitting TRBD1. The CDR3 consists of 15 residues. The V gene end was trimmed by 4 bases and the J gene end by 6 bases; junction bases not matched to a gene: 4. Germline CDR1 reads MGHRA; CDR2 reads YSYEKL. This chain's CDR3 is CASSRTGVSNSPLHF. CDR3 nucleotide sequence: TGCGCCAGCAGCCGGACAGGGGTATCTAATTCACCCCTCCACTTT.

This chain links TRBV9 with TRBJ1-1; TRBD1 aligns across 8 bases. Trimming at V came to 3 bases and at J to 6 bases, leaving 10 bases not matched to a gene. Per germline, CDR1 SGDLS and CDR2 YYNGEE. The length of the CDR3 is 15 residues. The CDR3: CASSALGQVWSEAFF. CDR3 bases: TGTGCCAGCAGCGCATTGGGACAGGTTTGGTCTGAAGCTTTCTTT. Looking up the rest from reference TRBV9 and TRBJ1-1 gives the full variable domain: DSGVTQTPKHLITATGQRVTLRCSPRSGDLSVYWYQQSLDQGLQFLIQYYNGEERAKGNILERFSAQQFPDLHSELNLSSLELGDSALYFCASSALGQVWSEAFFGQGTRLTVV.

The genes are TRBV7-6 and TRBJ2-5, with D possibly matching TRBD1 (5 bases). With 5 bases removed from V and 5 bases from J, the gap between germline ends came to 18 bases. The CDR3 consists of 15 residues. Germline loops: CDR1 SGHVS, CDR2 FNYEAQ. The CDR3 spells CASSVPGPPGETQYF. The CDR3 DNA reads TGTGCCAGCAGCGTTCCGGGCCCCCCAGGGGAGACCCAGTACTTC.

This chain connects TRBV29-1 to TRBJ2-1, with 7 bases fitting TRBD2. The CDR3 has 14 amino acids. The V gene's germline CDR1 is SQVTM and CDR2 ANQGSEA. V lost 2 bases to trimming and J lost 2 bases; unmatched junction nucleotides: 3. The DNA for the CDR3 is TGCAGCGTTGAACGGGAGGTTCCCTACAATGAGCAGTTCTTC. It encodes CSVEREVPYNEQFF.

The V gene is TRBV5-1, the J gene TRBJ2-5; weak D call: TRBD2 (6 bases). The CDR3 contains 16 residues. CDR1 and CDR2 from the germline V gene are SGHRS and YFSETQ. Trimming pared 3 bases from V and 5 bases from J, leaving 20 bases between. The CDR3 nucleotides are TGCGCCAGCAGCTGGGGAGGAGCTGGGGTTAGGGAGACCCAGTACTTC. Translated, it gives CASSWGGAGVRETQYF.

The chain is built from TRBV10-3 and TRBJ2-2; 8 nucleotides align to TRBD1. The CDR3 extends over 12 amino acids. V lost 11 bases and J lost 7; bases outside the gene matches: 6. Germline V gene sequence: CDR1 ENHRY, CDR2 SYGVKD. The CDR3 DNA follows: TGTGCCGCTTACAGGGGGAGCGGGGAGCTGTTTTTT. Amino acids: CAAYRGSGELFF.

The V call is TRBV5-1, the J call TRBJ2-2, with 9 positions matching TRBD1. The CDR3 totals 15 residues. Germline trimming cut 3 bases from V and 4 bases from J; bases unmatched to any gene: 4. Per germline, CDR1 SGHRS and CDR2 YFSETQ. The CDR3 loop reads CASSSPDRGTGELFF. The CDR3 region has the DNA TGCGCCAGCAGCTCCCCGGACAGGGGCACCGGGGAGCTGTTTTTT. The full variable domain, completed using reference TRBV5-1 and TRBJ2-2, is KAGVTQTPRYLIKTRGQQVTLSCSPISGHRSVSWYQQTPGQGLQFLFEYFSETQRNKGNFPGRFSGRQFSNSRSEMNVSTLELGDSALYLCASSSPDRGTGELFFGEGSRLTVL.

V usage is TRBV9 and J usage is TRBJ2-3, with 9 bases fitting TRBD1. The junction had 3 bases not matched to a gene; V was cut back by 0 bases and J by 4 bases. The germline V gene has CDR1 SGDLS and CDR2 YYNGEE. There are 15 residues in the CDR3. The CDR3 spells CASSVGDRAADTQYF. CDR3 nucleotides: TGTGCCAGCAGCGTAGGGGACAGGGCGGCAGATACGCAGTATTTT.